The following is a T cell receptor beta chain sequence with its context. Its antigen is not identified. The data were obtained in a study of OX40 agonist ivuxolimab in advanced cancers. As for the study in general: Ivuxolimab is an agonistic anti-OX40 (CD134) antibody, and patients were treated with it. Intravenous ivuxolimab was administered to patients every 2 weeks at 0.01 to 10 mg/kg.

Findings and limits, study-wide: Individuals who were partial responders at 0.1-3.0 mg/kg had clonal expansion that ranked among the lowest.

TCRdb keeps only in-frame clones here, not all; method: immunoSEQ multiplex PCR. The table records tens of thousands of clones, about 85% of them present only once. The CDR3 is 15 amino acids. V was pared by 5 bases and J by 2 bases, with 15 bases between. Per the germline V gene, CDR1 is SEHNR and CDR2 is FQNEAQ (reference sequence). The sample in question was CD4+ or CD8+ T cells sorted from blood, obtained in a trial of the OX40 agonist ivuxolimab. The TCR comes from an adult with an advanced solid tumor such as melanoma, head and neck, liver or kidney cancer. V usage is TRBV7-9 and J usage is TRBJ1-2; maybe TRBD1 (5 bases). The CDR3 coding sequence is TGTGCCAGCAGCGTCAGGGCTGGATCCAACTATGGCTACACCTTC. Translation: CASSVRAGSNYGYTF.